A single sample is the source of the 8 T cell receptor beta chains below, sequenced in a study of shared clonotypes between healthy human individuals. This table comes from immunoSEQ multiplex PCR, and its TCRdb copy is limited to in-frame clones, with some not included. The data contain 900,000 to 1,200,000 clones, about 84% of them singletons. Sequencing was done on a sample of memory CD4+ T cells from PBMCs. Subset described: CD45RA-negative fraction. Receptor source: a man younger than 35 in good health. Some clones in this sample may be carry-over from other donors' samples.

The chain links TRBV2 to TRBJ1-5, with 8 nucleotides matching TRBD1. CDR3 size: 16 residues. Germline values: CDR1 SNHLY, CDR2 FYNNEI. The V segment lost 4 bases and the J segment 1 base; nucleotides outside the gene matches: 6. CDR3 coding DNA: TGTGCCAGCAGTGGACAGGGGCCCAGGAGCAATCAGCCCCAGCATTTT. It encodes CASSGQGPRSNQPQHF.

Note on this clone: A read error may produce the germline difference seen at one junction end. The J gene is TRBJ2-5, the V gene TRBV7-7, with a possible D match to TRBD1 (6 bases). Germline-derived CDR1 and CDR2 are SSHAT and FNYEAQ (reference sequence). CDR3 size: 17 residues. DNA for the CDR3: TGTGCCAGCAGCCTCCCCCGAGTAGGGGGTGTACAAGAGACCCAGCACTTC. This sequence encodes CASSLPRVGGVQETQHF.

The chain recombines TRBV5-4 with TRBJ2-7; TRBD1 might be the D (5 bases). CDR1 is SGHNT and CDR2 is YYREEE in the germline V gene (reference sequence). The CDR3 loop spans 14 amino acids. Trimming removed 1 base from V and 4 bases from J, with 12 bases in between. The CDR3 region is CASSLSGPVYEQYF. CDR3 DNA: TGTGCCAGCAGCTTGTCAGGGCCGGTGTACGAGCAGTACTTC.

The chain is built from TRBV5-1 and TRBJ2-3; D gene uncertain. Trimming took 4 bases from V and 4 from J, leaving 13 bases between them. This CDR3 spans 14 amino acids. Germline assignment: CDR1 SGHRS and CDR2 YFSETQ. For the CDR3, the DNA is TGCGCCAGCAGCCCGGGCCCCCCGGCAGATACGCAGTATTTT. The encoded protein is CASSPGPPADTQYF.

This chain uses TRBV7-9 with TRBJ1-2; no definite D call. Between the trimmed V and J ends, which lost 1 base and 7 bases, there was a span of 10 bases. The CDR3 is 13 amino acids. Germline V gives CDR1 SEHNR, CDR2 FQNEAQ (reference sequence). CDR3 in amino acids: CASSLDLFGGYTF. CDR3 DNA: TGTGCCAGCAGCTTAGATCTGTTTGGTGGCTACACCTTC.

The rearrangement links TRBV15 to TRBJ1-5; no clear D. This CDR3 contains 16 residues. Trimming removed 0 bases from V and 1 base from J, with 10 bases in between. Germline CDR1 and CDR2: LNHNV and YYDKDF (reference sequence). CDR3 DNA: TGTGCCACCAGCAGAGATCTAAGCGAGAGCAATCAGCCCCAGCATTTT. It yields the protein CATSRDLSESNQPQHF.

A note on this clone: Given a much more abundant clone one base away, this may be a read error. The chain combines TRBV7-2 with TRBJ1-5; 7 bases agree with TRBD1. Trimming cost V 1 base and J 3 bases; bases outside gene matches: 3. CDR3 length: 15 amino acids. From germline, CDR1 is SGHTA and CDR2 FQGNSA. As DNA, the CDR3 is TGTGCCAGCAGCTTAGGGGACAGCCTCAATCAGCCCCAGCATTTT. This gives the protein CASSLGDSLNQPQHF. The complete variable domain, with remaining parts taken from reference TRBV7-2 and TRBJ1-5, reads GAGVSQSPSNKVTEKGKDVELRCDPISGHTALYWYRQSLGQGLEFLIYFQGNSAPDKSGLPSDRFSAERTGGSVSTLTIQRTQQEDSAVYLCASSLGDSLNQPQHFGDGTRLSIL.

This chain connects TRBV4-2 to TRBJ2-7; TRBD1 matches 10 bases. The CDR3 loop spans 17 amino acids. Losses at the gene ends were 4 bases for V and 0 bases for J; bases not matched to a gene: 9. The germline V gene has CDR1 LGHNA and CDR2 YNFKEQ. In nucleotides, the CDR3 is TGTGCCAGCAGCCCGGGACAGGGGAAGGTGAACTCCTACGAGCAGTACTTC. It is translated as CASSPGQGKVNSYEQYF.